This T cell receptor (beta chain) was recorded in a study of tumor-infiltrating lymphocytes in primary liver carcinoma (dated by TCRdb to the late 2010s). Notes on the research overall: The five patients, three men and two women aged 30 to 69 years, had hepatocellular carcinoma (four) or combined HCC and intrahepatic cholangiocarcinoma (one). The five patients had tumors staged T1-T3 N0M0, with maximum diameters ranging from roughly 4.2 to 11 cm. Roughly 3.5 to 7.5 million productive TCRbeta reads were obtained per sample, and no significant difference in read depth was found between tissue types. TCRbeta repertoire sequencing, expression microarrays and whole-exome sequencing were combined in the study across five regions of each liver tumor, with adjacent normal tissue and blood also included. A total of about 35 specimens from 5 patients, comprising 25 or so tumor regions, 5 adjacent noncancerous liver tissues and 5 peripheral blood samples, were covered by TCRbeta repertoire sequencing. Agilent mRNA microarray profiling was performed on the 25 tumor region samples to relate TCRbeta repertoire diversity to the local molecular phenotype. High reproducibility was observed for the technical replicate repertoires, with mean shared-clone rates approximately 0.9 and correlation coefficients above 0.95.

Without any cell sorting, total RNA and DNA were co-extracted from 20-30 mg of bulk tissue using the AllPrep DNA/RNA mini kit. Between late 2015 and early 2016, a handful of patients in China with histopathologically diagnosed primary liver carcinoma had surgical resection. Patients had chronic HBV infection and were treatment-naive at sampling. Five spatially separated regions were sampled per tumor: superior, inferior, left-lateral and right-lateral poles, plus the tumor centre. Histological examination found more than 80% viable tumor cells in every tumor sample. Fresh tumor and adjacent tissue pieces were bisected, with one half stored in RNAlater at -80 degrees C and the other half sent for histology. General study outcomes and caveats: Only the TCR beta chain was sequenced, which likely underestimates true repertoire diversity because unpaired alpha chains were not captured. The top 250 clones made up a significantly larger repertoire fraction in tumors than in blood (p = 0.039). Bulk unsorted samples precluded comparing CD4+ and CD8+ T cell repertoires. With just a handful of patients in the study, the authors point out that the findings should be validated in a larger study. Pairs of tumor regions showed greater repertoire overlap (mean around 35%) than tumor-adjacent pairs (approximately 17%) or tumor-blood pairs (around 15%), which is consistent with antigen-driven expansion. Only about 7-24% of top clones were found in all five regions of a tumor, suggesting spatial heterogeneity of tumor-infiltrating T cells.

This clonotype has more than one count but fewer than ten. Its antigen remains unidentified. A much larger clone lies a single base off, so this may be a read error. Trimming removed 8 bases from V and 5 bases from J; the gene matches leave 8 bases unexplained. Including cysteine and phenylalanine, the CDR3 has 13 amino acids. The DNA shown is the 39-base CDR3, in frame from base 1. The germline V gene (reference sequence) supplies CDR1 LNHDA and CDR2 SQIVND. TCRbeta-specific cDNA was reverse-transcribed from 500 to 550 ng total RNA using a constant-region primer and ProtoScript II reverse transcriptase. Three nested multiplex PCR rounds, following a slightly modified ARM-PCR procedure, were used to build the TCRbeta libraries. Each of the first two PCR rounds ran for about 10 cycles and used multiplex TRBV1-TRBV30 forward primers together with a Cbeta reverse primer. Sample barcodes and Illumina adapters were added in a final 25-cycle PCR using Deep VentR polymerase. Amplicons of 200-500 bp were gel-purified with a QIAquick gel extraction kit before sequencing. An Illumina HiSeq 2500 was used to sequence the TCRbeta amplicons, generating 250-bp paired-end reads. Per the source publication's procedure: Reads were quality-trimmed with Trimmomatic v0.33, and paired reads were merged with FLASH v1.2.11 to recover full CDR3 sequences. V, D and J germline segments were assigned to the rearranged TCRbeta sequences using MiGEC v1.2.1b. Clonotype statistics, along with Shannon-Wiener diversity indices, were calculated using VDJtools v1.0.0. Except for diversity analysis, only the 250 most abundant clonotypes of each sample were used in subsequent analyses to reduce sampling bias. TCRdb reran the public reads through fastp at Q25 and MiXCR, keeping productive beta chains. Every CDR3 protein is listed once, alongside the most common genes and DNA of its rows. TCRdb, not the authors, supplied the V and J calls. This sample comprises approximately 40,000 distinct CDR3 sequences, 70% to 80% of them detected only once. About 15% of the sample comes from the top ten.

Recombination connected TRBV19 to TRBJ2-5, with 7 junctional bases fitting TRBD1. The clonotype was recovered from a man aged 35 to 55 with primary liver carcinoma and hepatitis B virus infection. Sequencing was done on a sample of liver tumor tissue from sampling region 4. In light of the paper, this sample's cell subset or site label describes: tumor region T4, right-lateral pole. The DNA sequence is given as TGTGCCAGTGGGATAGGGGGCGAGGAGACCCAGTACTTC. This yields the protein CASGIGGEETQYF.